This entry lists 9 T cell receptor beta chains sequenced from one sample in a study of cytomegalovirus exposure and HLA in healthy donors. The PCR made use of 60 Vbeta and 13 Jbeta primers. Produced via immunoSEQ multiplex PCR; TCRdb's table is partial and in-frame only. The data show about 130,000 clones, with roughly 84% seen just once and 2% to 3% held by the top ten. The sequencing sample was made of PBMCs. The receptors here all came from a man over 45 in good health and CMV-seronegative.

This clone occurred once. The chain is built from TRBV10-1 and TRBJ2-7; 7 nucleotides agree with TRBD1. This CDR3 comprises 15 residues. Trimming removed 5 bases from V and 2 bases from J; junction bases left unmatched: 9. Germline loops: CDR1 WNHNN, CDR2 SYGVQD (reference sequence). CDR3 protein: CASSPTGYLAYEQYF. The CDR3 nucleotides read TGCGCCAGCAGTCCGACAGGGTATCTCGCCTACGAGCAGTACTTC.

DNA of the CDR3: TGTGCCAGCAGCGCCCAGGAGCGGGGGGGCTACAATGAGCAGTTCTTC. This translates into CASSAQERGGYNEQFF. V and J are TRBV9 and TRBJ2-1; 10 nucleotides align to TRBD2. V lost 3 bases, J lost 3 bases, and 6 bases stayed unmatched. The CDR3 runs 16 residues. The germline V gene has CDR1 SGDLS and CDR2 YYNGEE.

This chain uses TRBV2 with TRBJ2-3; 8 nucleotides match TRBD2. CDR1 and CDR2 (germline): SNHLY, FYNNEI. The CDR3 has 16 amino acids. J gave up 0 bases and V 7 bases, and 9 bases lay outside the gene matches. CDR3 loop: CASIGTSLGSTDTQYF. In nucleotides, the CDR3 is TGTGCCAGCATCGGGACTAGTCTGGGGAGCACAGATACGCAGTATTTT.

The rearrangement links TRBV29-1 to TRBJ2-1; 7 positions match TRBD1. In germline, CDR1 is SQVTM, CDR2 ANQGSEA. Trimming cost V 5 bases and J 4 bases; bases outside gene matches: 5. The CDR3 consists of 13 residues. The CDR3 spells CSVRQGVYNEQFF. CDR3 nucleotides: TGCAGCGTTCGGCAGGGGGTATACAATGAGCAGTTCTTC.

The V call is TRBV7-8, the J call TRBJ2-3, with D possibly matching TRBD1 (5 bases). The CDR3 has 16 amino acids. CDR1 and CDR2 from the germline V gene are SGHVS and FQNEAQ. Trimming left V 7 bases short and J 2 bases short, with 19 bases between. CDR3 protein: CASTAKRTQNTDTQYF. The DNA of the CDR3 is TGTGCCAGCACCGCCAAAAGGACACAAAACACAGATACGCAGTATTTT.

The chain links TRBV9 to TRBJ1-4; 12 bases align to TRBD1. V shed 4 bases, J shed 7 bases, and the junction held 5 bases outside the gene matches. Germline assignment: CDR1 SGDLS and CDR2 YYNGEE. The length of the CDR3 is 15 residues. CDR3 loop: CASSIGTGGPEKLFF. The CDR3 DNA reads TGTGCCAGCAGCATTGGGACAGGGGGCCCTGAAAAACTGTTTTTT.

This chain joins TRBV30 and TRBJ1-1; weak D call: TRBD1 (5 bases). This CDR3 contains 9 residues. Germline CDR1 and CDR2: GTSNPN and SVGIG (reference sequence). V was trimmed by 8 bases and J by 6 bases, leaving 7 bases between them. CDR3 DNA sequence: TGTGCCGGGGGGGCTGAAGCTTTCTTT. Translated: CAGGAEAFF.

The chain has TRBV7-9 and TRBJ2-5, with 9 bases aligning to TRBD2. The V segment lost 5 bases and the J segment 2 bases; nucleotides outside the gene matches: 15. CDR1 is SEHNR and CDR2 is FQNEAQ in the germline V gene (reference sequence). The CDR3 contains 18 residues. CDR3 loop: CASSLRPRGGGGQETQYF. CDR3 nucleotide sequence: TGTGCCAGCAGCCTACGCCCTCGTGGCGGGGGGGGACAAGAGACCCAGTACTTC. Full variable domain (rest looked up from reference TRBV7-9 and TRBJ2-5): DTGVSQNPRHKITKRGQNVTFRCDPISEHNRLYWYRQTLGQGPEFLTYFQNEAQLEKSRLLSDRFSAERPKGSFSTLEIQRTEQGDSAMYLCASSLRPRGGGGQETQYFGPGTRLLVL.

The V gene is TRBV11-2, the J gene TRBJ1-2, with 8 bases that match TRBD1. V was clipped by 2 bases and J by 6 bases; unmatched bases: 5. This CDR3 has 14 residues. Germline V gives CDR1 SGHAT, CDR2 FQNNGV. The CDR3 nucleotides are TGTGCCAGCAGCTTACGGACAGGGTTGGATGGCTACACCTTC. Its protein is CASSLRTGLDGYTF.